This entry lists 16 T cell receptor beta chains sequenced from one sample in a study of OX40 agonist ivuxolimab in advanced cancers. Only in-frame clones appear in the TCRdb table, and some are missing; sequencing was by immunoSEQ multiplex PCR. The data contain under 90,000 clones, roughly 89% of them singletons. This material consisted of CD4+ or CD8+ T cells sorted from blood, taken in a trial of the OX40 agonist ivuxolimab. These receptor sequences come from an adult with an advanced solid tumor such as melanoma, head and neck, liver or kidney cancer.

The rearrangement uses TRBV19 and TRBJ2-3; a weak D match, TRBD1 (5 bases). This CDR3 comprises 15 residues. Trimming shortened V by 9 bases and J by 2 bases, and 18 bases separated the two germline ends. The germline V gene encodes CDR1 LNHDA and CDR2 SQIVND (reference sequence). In nucleotides, the CDR3 is TGTGCCAGCAAATCCACGGCCGGACACACAGATACGCAGTATTTT. It translates to CASKSTAGHTDTQYF. The full variable domain, in which reference TRBV19 and TRBJ2-3 provide the parts outside the CDR3, is DGGITQSPKYLFRKEGQNVTLSCEQNLNHDAMYWYRQDPGQGLRLIYYSQIVNDFQKGDIAEGYSVSREKKESFPLTVTSAQKNPTAFYLCASKSTAGHTDTQYFGPGTRLTVL.

This clone was counted a few times. V usage is TRBV28 and J usage is TRBJ1-2; no definite D call. The CDR3 runs to 12 residues. V dropped 7 bases and J dropped 3 bases, with 9 bases sitting between them. Germline loops: CDR1 MDHEN, CDR2 SYDVKM. CDR3 loop: CASTLTDYGYTF. The CDR3 coding sequence is TGTGCCAGCACCCTCACGGACTATGGCTACACCTTC.

The chain is built from TRBV7-8 and TRBJ2-1; D might be TRBD2 (6 bases). V was shortened by 1 base and J by 7 bases, with 23 bases between the two germline ends. Germline lookup yields CDR1 SGHVS and CDR2 FQNEAQ. The CDR3 totals 18 residues. In DNA form, the CDR3 reads TGTGCCAGCAGCTTAGAAGGCCGGGGCGGGTTGGCGGGGAATGAGCAGTTCTTC. Encoded protein: CASSLEGRGGLAGNEQFF. The variable domain in full, with the rest retrieved from reference TRBV7-8 and TRBJ2-1, is GAGVSQSPRYKVAKRGQDVALRCDPISGHVSLFWYQQALGQGPEFLTYFQNEAQLDKSGLPSDRFFAERPEGSVSTLKIQRTQQEDSAVYLCASSLEGRGGLAGNEQFFGPGTRLTVL.

This chain joins TRBV7-2 and TRBJ2-3; D is perhaps TRBD1 (6 bases). Germline V gene data show CDR1 as SGHTA and CDR2 as FQGNSA. V was cut by 5 bases and J by 7 bases, with 19 bases left in between. CDR3 length: 15 residues. In nucleotides, the CDR3 is TGTGCCAGCAGCGGTCAGGGGTCCTACCGAAATACGCAGTATTTT. Encoded protein: CASSGQGSYRNTQYF. The full variable domain, rest sourced from reference TRBV7-2 and TRBJ2-3, is GAGVSQSPSNKVTEKGKDVELRCDPISGHTALYWYRQSLGQGLEFLIYFQGNSAPDKSGLPSDRFSAERTGGSVSTLTIQRTQQEDSAVYLCASSGQGSYRNTQYFGPGTRLTVL.

V and J are TRBV7-9 and TRBJ1-2, with a tentative D call TRBD1 (6 bases). The CDR3 runs 13 residues. V dropped 5 bases and J dropped 2 bases, with 9 bases sitting between them. CDR1 is SEHNR and CDR2 is FQNEAQ in the germline V gene (reference sequence). The CDR3 sequence is CASSIGGNYGYTF. The CDR3, as DNA: TGTGCCAGCAGCATAGGGGGAAACTATGGCTACACCTTC.

The CDR3, as DNA: TGTGCCAGCAGCCCGCCTTTGAGACTAGGGGGAGGGACCGGGGAGCTGTTTTTT. Translated: CASSPPLRLGGGTGELFF. The chain combines TRBV7-8 with TRBJ2-2, with D perhaps TRBD2 (7 bases). Germline values: CDR1 SGHVS, CDR2 FQNEAQ. The CDR3 contains 18 residues. The V end lost 5 bases, the J end lost 5 bases, and 24 bases lay between the germline ends. The full variable domain, with the rest looked up from reference TRBV7-8 and TRBJ2-2, is GAGVSQSPRYKVAKRGQDVALRCDPISGHVSLFWYQQALGQGPEFLTYFQNEAQLDKSGLPSDRFFAERPEGSVSTLKIQRTQQEDSAVYLCASSPPLRLGGGTGELFFGEGSRLTVL.

V usage is TRBV5-1 and J usage is TRBJ2-7; unclear D gene. CDR1 SGHRS and CDR2 YFSETQ come from the germline V gene. V gave up 3 bases and J gave up 2 bases, with 9 bases separating them. The CDR3 loop spans 13 amino acids. The CDR3 loop is CASSSSLTYEQYF. In DNA form, the CDR3 reads TGCGCCAGCAGCTCGTCATTGACCTACGAGCAGTACTTC.

V and J are TRBV5-1 and TRBJ2-7; D is unresolved. The CDR3 runs 13 residues. Germline assignment: CDR1 SGHRS and CDR2 YFSETQ. V was cut by 0 bases and J by 7 bases, with 11 bases left in between. CDR3 bases: TGCGCCAGCAGCTTGGTGGCGTCTAGTGAGCAGTACTTC. It is translated as CASSLVASSEQYF. The full variable domain, in which reference TRBV5-1 and TRBJ2-7 provide the parts outside the CDR3, is KAGVTQTPRYLIKTRGQQVTLSCSPISGHRSVSWYQQTPGQGLQFLFEYFSETQRNKGNFPGRFSGRQFSNSRSEMNVSTLELGDSALYLCASSLVASSEQYFGPGTRLTVT.

The chain links TRBV19 to TRBJ2-2; D possibly corresponds to TRBD1 (6 bases). CDR3 length equals 16 residues. Germline V CDR1 and CDR2: LNHDA, SQIVND (reference sequence). The V end lost 3 bases, the J end lost 4 bases, and 15 bases lay between the germline ends. CDR3 sequence (DNA): TGTGCCAGTAGTATGGCGACAGGCCGGTCCACCGGGGAGCTGTTTTTT. This sequence encodes CASSMATGRSTGELFF.

V is TRBV5-1 and J is TRBJ2-7, with D unclear. V lost 2 bases, J lost 5 bases, and 11 bases lay in between. Germline CDR1 is SGHRS and CDR2 is YFSETQ. CDR3 length: 13 amino acids. The CDR3 reads CASSLLGIDEQYF. CDR3 DNA: TGCGCCAGCAGCTTACTGGGAATCGACGAGCAGTACTTC.

The chain carries TRBV25-1 and TRBJ2-3, with TRBD2 matching 7 bases. J gave up 1 base and V 2 bases, and 0 bases lay outside the gene matches. The length of the CDR3 is 14 residues. Germline V gene data show CDR1 as MGHDK and CDR2 as SYGVNS. CDR3: CASSEGGGTDTQYF. CDR3 DNA sequence: TGTGCCAGCAGTGAAGGGGGGGGCACAGATACGCAGTATTTT.

The rearrangement uses TRBV11-1 and TRBJ1-2, with 12 bases fitting TRBD1. This CDR3 is 18 amino acids long. Germline values: CDR1 SGHAT, CDR2 FQDESV (reference sequence). The V and J ends lost 5 bases and 3 bases, in that order; junction bases with no gene match: 13. Here the CDR3 reads CASSPRGQGALDYYGYTF. The CDR3 bases are TGTGCCAGCAGCCCGAGGGGACAGGGGGCCCTAGACTACTATGGCTACACCTTC.

Remarks on this clone: Other DNA sequences in the same sample also yield this CDR3. The chain employs TRBV19 and TRBJ2-3, with a tentative D call TRBD2 (6 bases). The CDR3 totals 15 residues. Trimming took 1 base from V and 2 from J, leaving 10 bases between them. Per the germline V gene, CDR1 is LNHDA and CDR2 is SQIVND (reference sequence). The CDR3 DNA is TGTGCCAGTAGTATAGGCGGGGCTCTCACAGATACGCAGTATTTT. Amino acid sequence: CASSIGGALTDTQYF.

The chain combines TRBV9 with TRBJ1-4; D perhaps matches TRBD1 (5 bases). The V gene's germline CDR1 is SGDLS and CDR2 YYNGEE. V lost 0 bases and J 7 bases, leaving 16 bases between the germline ends. The CDR3 sequence is 16 residues long. The chain's CDR3 is CASSVGVAGIGEKLFF. The CDR3 region has the DNA TGTGCCAGCAGCGTAGGGGTGGCAGGGATTGGTGAAAAACTGTTTTTT.

This chain uses TRBV29-1 with TRBJ2-1; unclear D gene. The CDR3 is made up of 12 amino acids. Trimming cost V 4 bases and J 9 bases, with 13 bases left between them. CDR1 and CDR2 from the germline V gene are SQVTM and ANQGSEA. The chain's CDR3 is CSVGVARSEQFF. The CDR3, as DNA: TGCAGCGTTGGAGTTGCGAGGAGTGAGCAGTTCTTC.

V and J are TRBV6-1 and TRBJ2-4, with unresolved D. The germline V and J ends were trimmed by 4 bases and 3 bases, with 7 bases remaining between them. This CDR3 is built from 13 residues. Per germline, CDR1 MNHNS and CDR2 SASEGT. The CDR3 spells CASSGLDKNIQYF. The DNA of the CDR3 is TGTGCCAGCAGTGGCTTGGACAAAAACATTCAGTACTTC.